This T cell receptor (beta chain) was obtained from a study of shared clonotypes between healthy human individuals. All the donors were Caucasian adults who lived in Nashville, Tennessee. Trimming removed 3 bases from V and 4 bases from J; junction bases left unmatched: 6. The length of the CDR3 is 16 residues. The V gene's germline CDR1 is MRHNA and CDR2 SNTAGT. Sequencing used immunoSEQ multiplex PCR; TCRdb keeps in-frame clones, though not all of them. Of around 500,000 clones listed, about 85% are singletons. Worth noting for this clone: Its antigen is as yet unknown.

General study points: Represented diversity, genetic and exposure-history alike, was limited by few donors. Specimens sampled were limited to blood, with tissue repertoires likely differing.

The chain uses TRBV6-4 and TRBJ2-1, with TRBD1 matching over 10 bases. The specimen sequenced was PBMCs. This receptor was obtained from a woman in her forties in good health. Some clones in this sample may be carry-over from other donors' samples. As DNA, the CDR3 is TGTGCCAGCAGTGAGGGGACAGGGGAGGCGTACAATGAGCAGTTCTTC. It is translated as CASSEGTGEAYNEQFF.